Listed below are T cell receptor delta chains from one sample, sequenced in a study of gamma-delta T cells after stem cell transplantation. TCRdb repeated clone calling on the RT-PCR reads with CATT. The sample shows roughly 3,100 delta-chain clones, 15% to 20% of them seen only once. The sequenced material came from gamma-delta T cells. These receptor sequences come from a human donor. It is not recorded whose cells these are; they may come from a transplant donor. CDR3s include the opening cysteine and the closing phenylalanine or tryptophan. Each record gives: D gene, V gene, clone size, J gene, CDR3 DNA, CDR3 protein. A D gene is named only where the DNA matches it firmly. Rows give clone size only sometimes, using once, few, many, or a class for an expanded clone.

d_gene: TRDD3
v_gene: TRDV2
abundance: few
j_gene: TRDJ1
CDR3nt: TGTGCCTGTGACAGACTGGGGGATAAAGATAGCGATAAACTCATCTTT
CDR3aa: CACDRLGDKDSDKLIF

d_gene: TRDD3
v_gene: TRDV2
abundance: few
j_gene: TRDJ1
CDR3nt: TGTGCCTGTGACACCGTTCGTACTGGGGGCCTGAACACCGATAAACTCATCTTT
CDR3aa: CACDTVRTGGLNTDKLIF

d_gene: NA
v_gene: TRDV2
abundance: few
j_gene: TRDJ1
CDR3nt: TGTGCCTGTGACTCCGCGGGGCCGATTACTGGGAGGTCCGATAAACTCATCTTT
CDR3aa: CACDSAGPITGRSDKLIF

d_gene: NA
v_gene: TRDV2
abundance: NA
j_gene: TRDJ1
CDR3nt: TGTGCCTGTGACAGGCTTCCTATCAGCCCAGCCGCTACTGGGGGGCACTCCACCGATAAACTCATCTTT
CDR3aa: CACDRLPISPAATGGHSTDKLIF

d_gene: NA
v_gene: TRDV2
abundance: NA
j_gene: TRDJ1
CDR3nt: TGTGCCCGTGACCCTCTCGTCGGAGGCGCCGATAAACTCATCTTT
CDR3aa: CARDPLVGGADKLIF

d_gene: TRDD3
v_gene: TRDV2
abundance: NA
j_gene: TRDJ3
CDR3nt: TGTGCCCGTGACACCGGGGTTGGGGGATACGCTAATAGAAGCTCCTGGGACACCCGACAGATGTTTTTC
CDR3aa: CARDTGVGGYANRSSWDTRQMFF

d_gene: TRDD3
v_gene: TRDV2
abundance: few
j_gene: TRDJ1
CDR3nt: TGTGCCTGTGACAGCCTGGGGGATAGGAGTAAGAACACCGATAAACTCATCTTT
CDR3aa: CACDSLGDRSKNTDKLIF

d_gene: TRDD3
v_gene: TRDV2
abundance: medium-sized
j_gene: TRDJ1
CDR3nt: TGTGCCTGTGACACCTTGGGGGATCGGCCCGATAAACTCATCTTT
CDR3aa: CACDTLGDRPDKLIF

d_gene: TRDD3
v_gene: TRDV2
abundance: NA
j_gene: TRDJ1
CDR3nt: TGTGCCTGTGACACGGTTACTGGGGGCCGTAACACCGATAAACTTATCTTT
CDR3aa: CACDTVTGGRNTDKLIF

d_gene: NA
v_gene: TRDV2
abundance: NA
j_gene: TRDJ3
CDR3nt: TGTGCCTGTGACACGGCGGATGGACGCTCCTGGGACACCCGACAGATGTTTTTC
CDR3aa: CACDTADGRSWDTRQMFF

d_gene: TRDD3
v_gene: TRDV2
abundance: few
j_gene: TRDJ3
CDR3nt: TGTGCCTGTGACACCGTGATCGGTCGAACTGGGGGATTAGGCTCCCGGGACACCCGACAGATGTTTTTC
CDR3aa: CACDTVIGRTGGLGSRDTRQMFF

d_gene: TRDD3
v_gene: TRDV2
abundance: NA
j_gene: TRDJ1
CDR3nt: TGTGCCTGTGACACCGTATCTTCTCGTACTGGGGGACAGGAGGTCCCCGATAAACTCATCTTT
CDR3aa: CACDTVSSRTGGQEVPDKLIF

d_gene: TRDD3
v_gene: TRDV2
abundance: few
j_gene: TRDJ1
CDR3nt: TGTGCCTGTGACCCACTAACTGGGGGACCGACCGATAAACTCATCTTT
CDR3aa: CACDPLTGGPTDKLIF

d_gene: NA
v_gene: TRDV2
abundance: medium-sized
j_gene: TRDJ1
CDR3nt: TGTGCCTGTGACCATGTTTCCCGAGGGACCGATAAACTCATCTTT
CDR3aa: CACDHVSRGTDKLIF

d_gene: NA
v_gene: TRDV2
abundance: NA
j_gene: TRDJ1
CDR3nt: TGTGCCTGTGACCCGGCGGACTCTAAAGATAAACTCATCTTT
CDR3aa: CACDPADSKDKLIF

d_gene: TRDD3
v_gene: TRDV2
abundance: NA
j_gene: TRDJ1
CDR3nt: TGTGCCTGTGACACCGTACTGGGGGATACGCTGGGTACAACGTACACCGATAAACTCATCTTT
CDR3aa: CACDTVLGDTLGTTYTDKLIF

d_gene: NA
v_gene: TRDV2
abundance: NA
j_gene: TRDJ1
CDR3nt: TGTGCCTGTGACACCGTAAGAAACCCTAACCCTTTAAATAACCAGTACACCGATAAACTCATCTTT
CDR3aa: CACDTVRNPNPLNNQYTDKLIF

d_gene: TRDD3
v_gene: TRDV2
abundance: NA
j_gene: TRDJ1
CDR3nt: TGTGCCTGTGACAACATACTGGGGGATACGCACGATAAACTCATCTTT
CDR3aa: CACDNILGDTHDKLIF

d_gene: NA
v_gene: TRDV2
abundance: hyperexpanded
j_gene: TRDJ3
CDR3nt: TGTGCCTGTGACACCGCGTCTCCTAGCTCCTGGGACACCCGACAGATGTTTTTC
CDR3aa: CACDTASPSSWDTRQMFF

d_gene: TRDD3
v_gene: TRDV2
abundance: NA
j_gene: TRDJ1
CDR3nt: TGTGCCTGTGACACCGTAGGGCGTGGACCGGGTACTGGGGGATACGGGGAAGTCGATAAACTCATCTTT
CDR3aa: CACDTVGRGPGTGGYGEVDKLIF

d_gene: TRDD3
v_gene: TRDV2
abundance: few
j_gene: TRDJ1
CDR3nt: TGTGCCTGTGACACCCTACCGATTCATGGGGGATCCAACCTGACCGATAAACTCATCTTT
CDR3aa: CACDTLPIHGGSNLTDKLIF